This TCR beta chain was identified in a study of T-cell reconstitution after alpha-beta-depleted transplantation in children. Germline values: CDR1 SGHTA, CDR2 FQGNSA. CDR3 length equals 16 residues. The V gene end was trimmed by 0 bases and the J gene end by 0 bases; junction bases not matched to a gene: 4. Preparing the TCRbeta library involved the use of unique molecular identifiers. Each CDR3 protein is one row after TCRdb ran MiXCR on the PCR reads. This table has about 610,000 distinct CDR3 sequences, about 10% appearing once. The sample holds a few counts of this clonotype. This chain uses TRBV7-2 with TRBJ2-7, with 8 bases fitting TRBD2. The receptor was derived from a human donor who donated a stem cell graft to a child with acute myeloid leukemia. The specimen comprised PBMCs from the stem cell graft donor, sampled from the stem cell graft. The CDR3 is CASSLAGLVSSYEQYF. The DNA for the CDR3 is TGTGCCAGCAGCTTAGCGGGACTAGTGAGCTCCTACGAGCAGTACTTC.